Listed below are T cell receptor beta chains from one sample, sequenced in a study of T cell changes during pregnancy in multiple sclerosis. Assay: immunoSEQ multiplex PCR; the TCRdb copy retains only in-frame clones and omits some. The data contain about 76,000 clones, 93% of them singletons. Specimen: peripheral blood, collected in the second trimester of pregnancy. The receptors originated from a female donor with multiple sclerosis, enrolled in a pregnancy study. Both conserved end residues are part of each CDR3. The D gene is left open where the match is weak. Not every row has a clone size; where given, it reads once, few, many or a size class.

d_gene	j_gene	v_gene	abundance	CDR3aa	CDR3nt
TRBD2	TRBJ2-7	TRBV7-2	.	CASSLTSGFYEQYF	TGTGCCAGCAGTTTAACTAGCGGGTTTTACGAGCAGTACTTC
TRBD1	TRBJ1-6	TRBV6-1	.	CASSEDRSNSPLHF	TGTGCCAGCAGTGAGGACAGGTCTAATTCACCCCTCCACTTT
TRBD1	TRBJ1-2	TRBV9	.	CASSPGTGNSLNYGYTF	TGTGCCAGCAGCCCAGGGACAGGGAATTCCCTAAACTATGGCTACACCTTC
.	TRBJ1-4	TRBV9	.	CASSGGLYEKLFF	TGTGCCAGCAGCGGAGGGCTTTATGAAAAACTGTTTTTT
.	TRBJ2-7	TRBV19	.	CASSPRGGADEQYF	TGTGCCAGTAGTCCGAGGGGGGGCGCGGACGAGCAGTACTTC
.	TRBJ2-7	TRBV9	once	CASSRTDDYEQYF	TGTGCCAGCAGCCGGACAGACGACTACGAGCAGTACTTC
.	TRBJ2-3	TRBV21-1	.	CASSKGSNRRTDTQYF	TGTGCCAGCAGCAAGGGGAGCAACCGGAGGACAGATACGCAGTATTTT
.	TRBJ2-1	TRBV10-2	.	CASSTGYGNEQFF	TGCGCCAGCAGTACAGGGTATGGCAATGAGCAGTTCTTC
TRBD2	TRBJ2-3	TRBV7-8	once	CASSLVGLAGTDTQYF	TGTGCCAGCAGCTTAGTTGGGCTAGCGGGGACAGATACGCAGTATTTT
TRBD1	TRBJ1-4	TRBV6-5	.	CASGTGMTNEKLFF	TGTGCCAGCGGGACAGGGATGACTAATGAAAAACTGTTTTTT
.	TRBJ1-2	TRBV2	.	CASTAIRGKRGGYTF	TGTGCCAGCACCGCAATAAGGGGGAAACGCGGTGGCTACACCTTC
.	TRBJ2-7	TRBV23-1	.	CASSQSGRGRGSPYEQYF	TGCGCCAGCAGTCAATCGGGGCGGGGCAGGGGGTCTCCCTACGAGCAGTACTTC
TRBD1	TRBJ2-7	TRBV7-8	.	CASSFRQGEFYEQYF	TGTGCCAGCAGCTTTCGTCAGGGGGAATTCTACGAGCAGTACTTC
TRBD2	TRBJ2-1	TRBV2	.	CASSALAGRNEQFF	TGTGCCAGCAGTGCACTAGCGGGAAGGAATGAGCAGTTCTTC
.	TRBJ1-1	TRBV6-1	.	CASRAGPYTEAFF	TGTGCCAGCAGGGCGGGACCCTACACTGAAGCTTTCTTT
.	TRBJ1-2	TRBV5-1	.	CASSPGEAYGYTF	TGCGCCAGCAGCCCCGGCGAGGCCTATGGCTACACCTTC
TRBD1	TRBJ1-6	TRBV2	once	CASSEGTGLSYNSPLHF	TGTGCCAGCAGTGAAGGGACAGGGTTATCCTATAATTCACCCCTCCACTTT
.	TRBJ2-7	TRBV27	.	CASSKEGLTWLPEEQYF	TGTGCCAGCAGTAAGGAGGGGCTTACGTGGCTCCCGGAGGAGCAGTACTTC
.	TRBJ1-2	TRBV18	.	CASSPEDGANYGYTF	TGTGCCAGCTCCCCGGAGGACGGAGCTAACTATGGCTACACCTTC
TRBD2	TRBJ2-7	TRBV6-5	.	CASSKTGGSYEQYF	TGTGCCAGCAGCAAAACGGGGGGGTCCTACGAGCAGTACTTC